The 5 T cell receptor beta chains in this list originate from one sample, sequenced in a study of human T cells and chemical hapten exposure. TCRdb independently ran MiXCR on the RACE reads; one entry per CDR3 protein. The repertoire includes around 150,000 distinct CDR3 sequences, more than 12% of them detected once, and less than 2% sits in the top ten. Documented time point: patch test 1, 2 weeks after DPC sensitization. Treatment meaning: therapeutic diphenylcyclopropenone sensitization with weekly scalp DPC. This sample comprised whole blood, obtained in connection with sensitization to the hapten diphenylcyclopropenone (DPC). These receptors were taken from a woman younger than 45 with alopecia areata. Some clones in this sample may be carry-over from other donors' samples.

This clonotype was seen many times. V usage is TRBV12-3 or TRBV12-4 and J usage is TRBJ2-7; D unclear. Trimming cost V 6 bases and J 0 bases, with 12 bases left between them. CDR3 size: 14 residues. For the CDR3, the DNA is TGTGCCAGCAGCCGCGGACCGACCTCCTACGAGCAGTACTTC. Encoded protein: CASSRGPTSYEQYF.

Only a few counts were recorded for this clonotype. The chain couples TRBV7-9 to TRBJ2-2; D gene ambiguous. Trimming shortened V by 3 bases and J by 6 bases, and 8 bases separated the two germline ends. Germline V lookup: CDR1 SEHNR, CDR2 FQNEAQ (reference sequence). CDR3 size: 13 residues. The chain's CDR3 is CASSFDLAGELFF. CDR3 coding DNA: TGTGCCAGCAGCTTTGATTTAGCCGGGGAGCTGTTTTTT. Variable domain in full (rest from reference TRBV7-9 and TRBJ2-2): DTGVSQNPRHKITKRGQNVTFRCDPISEHNRLYWYRQTLGQGPEFLTYFQNEAQLEKSRLLSDRFSAERPKGSFSTLEIQRTEQGDSAMYLCASSFDLAGELFFGEGSRLTVL.

This clonotype was seen repeatedly, ten times or more. The gene calls are TRBV12-3 or TRBV12-4 and TRBJ2-7, with 12 bases lining up with TRBD1. The junction had 12 bases not matched to a gene; V was cut back by 6 bases and J by 6 bases. The CDR3 spans 16 residues. The CDR3 protein is CASSTFPGQGASEQYF. Here the CDR3 DNA reads TGTGCCAGCAGCACCTTCCCGGGACAGGGGGCGTCCGAGCAGTACTTC.

The chain links TRBV6-2 or TRBV6-3 to TRBJ2-7; D is unresolved. With 10 bases removed from V and 10 bases from J, the gap between germline ends came to 23 bases. Germline V lookup: CDR1 MNHEY, CDR2 SVGEGT. This CDR3 has 13 amino acids. The CDR3 reads CATLSGFPTSQYF. The DNA for the CDR3 is TGTGCCACCCTCTCCGGATTTCCTACGAGTCAGTACTTC.

Written as DNA, the CDR3 is TGTGCCAGCAGTCCAAAGGCTGGGGCCAACGTCCTGACTTTC. This encodes CASSPKAGANVLTF. V is TRBV12-3 or TRBV12-4 and J is TRBJ2-6; D is undetermined. V was shortened by 5 bases and J by 2 bases, with 7 bases between the two germline ends. The CDR3 has 14 amino acids.